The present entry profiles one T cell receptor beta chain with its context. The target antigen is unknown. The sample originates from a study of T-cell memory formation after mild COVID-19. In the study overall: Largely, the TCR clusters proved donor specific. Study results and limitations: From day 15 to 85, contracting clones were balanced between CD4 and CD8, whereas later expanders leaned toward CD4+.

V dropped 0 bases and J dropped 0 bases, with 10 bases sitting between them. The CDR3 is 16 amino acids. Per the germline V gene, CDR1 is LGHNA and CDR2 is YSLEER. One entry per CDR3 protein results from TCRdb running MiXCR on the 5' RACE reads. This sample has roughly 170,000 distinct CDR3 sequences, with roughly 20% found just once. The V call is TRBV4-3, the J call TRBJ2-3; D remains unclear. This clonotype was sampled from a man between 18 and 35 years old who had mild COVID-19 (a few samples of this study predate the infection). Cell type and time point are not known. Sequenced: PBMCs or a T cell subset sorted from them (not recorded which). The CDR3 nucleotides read TGCGCCAGCAGCCAAGATATTCATACTAGCACAGATACGCAGTATTTT. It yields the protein CASSQDIHTSTDTQYF.